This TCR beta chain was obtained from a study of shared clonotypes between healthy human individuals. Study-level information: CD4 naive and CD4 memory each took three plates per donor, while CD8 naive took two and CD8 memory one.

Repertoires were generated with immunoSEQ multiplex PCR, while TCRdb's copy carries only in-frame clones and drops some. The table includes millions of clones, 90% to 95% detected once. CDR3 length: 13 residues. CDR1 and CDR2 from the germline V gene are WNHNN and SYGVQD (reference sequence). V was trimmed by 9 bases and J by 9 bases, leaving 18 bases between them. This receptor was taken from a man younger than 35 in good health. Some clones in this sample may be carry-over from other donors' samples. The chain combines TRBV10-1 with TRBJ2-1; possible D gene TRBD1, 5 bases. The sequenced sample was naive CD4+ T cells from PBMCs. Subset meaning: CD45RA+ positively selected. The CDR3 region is CASTWGRGREQFF. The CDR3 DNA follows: TGCGCCAGTACCTGGGGTAGGGGTCGTGAGCAGTTCTTC.